This T cell receptor (beta chain) was retrieved from a study of human T cells and chemical hapten exposure. Across the study: Application of 0.01% DPC to the upper back was done by patch test, with a reading at 6 days.

General observations from the study: PT1 expanded TCR counts and patch test score correlated positively.

The time point was: patch test 2, 6 weeks after DPC sensitization. As to treatment: therapeutic diphenylcyclopropenone sensitization with weekly scalp DPC. In its sample, this clonotype was seen a few times. Its specificity is not known. Single cDNA molecules in the library carried unique molecular identifiers attached during preparation. Authors' methods: A typical sample had roughly 87,000 TCRs, with about 23,224 to 750,000 overall. MiXCR, applied by TCRdb to the RACE reads, yields one record per CDR3 protein. These V and J calls rely on TCRdb rather than the paper's analysis. This sample has about 380,000 distinct CDR3 sequences, with about 6% found just once. This CDR3 contains 17 residues. Trimming took 4 bases from V and 11 from J; bases not matched to a gene: 19. The germline V gene encodes CDR1 SGHRS and CDR2 YFSETQ.

The sequences come from whole blood, collected in connection with sensitization to the hapten diphenylcyclopropenone (DPC). V usage is TRBV5-1 and J usage is TRBJ1-4; TRBD1 aligns across 8 bases. This receptor was taken from a woman aged 18 to 35 with alopecia areata. Some clones in this sample may be carry-over from other donors' samples. The CDR3, as DNA: TGCGCCAGCAGCCCGCCGGGACAGGATAACATGATTCGGAAACTGTTTTTT. Translating gives CASSPPGQDNMIRKLFF. Full variable domain (missing parts from reference TRBV5-1 and TRBJ1-4): KAGVTQTPRYLIKTRGQQVTLSCSPISGHRSVSWYQQTPGQGLQFLFEYFSETQRNKGNFPGRFSGRQFSNSRSEMNVSTLELGDSALYLCASSPPGQDNMIRKLFFGSGTQLSVL.